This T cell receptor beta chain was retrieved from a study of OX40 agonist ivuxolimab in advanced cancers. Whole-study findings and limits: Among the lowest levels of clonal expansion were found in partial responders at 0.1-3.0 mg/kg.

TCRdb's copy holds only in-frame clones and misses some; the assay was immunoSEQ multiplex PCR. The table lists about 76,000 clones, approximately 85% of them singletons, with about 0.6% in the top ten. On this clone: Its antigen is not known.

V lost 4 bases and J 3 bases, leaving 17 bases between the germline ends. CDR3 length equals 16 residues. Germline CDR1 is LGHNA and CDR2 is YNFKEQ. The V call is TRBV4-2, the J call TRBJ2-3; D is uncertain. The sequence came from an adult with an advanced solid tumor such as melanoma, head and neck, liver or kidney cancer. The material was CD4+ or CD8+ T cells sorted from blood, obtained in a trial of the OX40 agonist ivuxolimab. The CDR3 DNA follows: TGTGCCAGCAGCCGCAGCCCCTTGATGGGTACAGATACGCAGTATTTT. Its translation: CASSRSPLMGTDTQYF.